These 5 T cell receptor beta chains came from one sample sequenced in a study of patients and donors after allogeneic stem cell transplantation. TCRdb processed the RT-PCR reads anew with MiXCR; each CDR3 protein has one entry. The data show more than 850,000 distinct CDR3 sequences, with more than 15% seen just once and 6% held by the top ten. The sample was blood, either unsorted or a sorted T cell fraction (not recorded which). These receptors were collected from a human donor who was either an allogeneic HSCT recipient or a stem cell or donor lymphocyte infusion donor (not recorded which). It is not recorded whose cells these are; they may come from a transplant donor.

The table lists this clonotype with a few counts. The chain carries TRBV29-1 and TRBJ2-5; 13 bases fit TRBD2. The germline V gene encodes CDR1 SQVTM and CDR2 ANQGSEA. Germline trimming cut 4 bases from V and 5 bases from J; bases unmatched to any gene: 7. The CDR3 consists of 15 residues. The CDR3 sequence is CSVGTSGGRYETQYF. CDR3 sequence (DNA): TGCAGCGTTGGGACTAGCGGGGGCCGATATGAGACCCAGTACTTC.

This clonotype has just a few counts. The rearrangement links TRBV20-1 to TRBJ2-5; TRBD2 is a possible D gene (5 bases). The germline V and J ends were trimmed by 3 bases and 1 base, with 6 bases remaining between them. In germline, CDR1 is DFQATT, CDR2 SNEGSKA (reference sequence). The CDR3 covers 12 residues. CDR3 sequence (DNA): TGCAGTGCTAGCGCGGGCCAAGAGACCCAGTACTTC. This codes for CSASAGQETQYF.

V usage is TRBV3-1 and J usage is TRBJ1-1; D uncertain. The V end was cut by 0 bases, the J end by 12 bases, with 8 bases between. CDR3 size: 11 residues. The germline CDR1 and CDR2 sequences are LGHDT and YNNKEL (reference sequence). The CDR3 region is CASSQDSSTFF. The CDR3 nucleotides are TGTGCCAGCAGCCAAGACTCGTCAACTTTCTTT.

Remarks on this clonotype: At one end the junction does not follow the germline gene, possibly because of a read error. The chain is built from TRBV7-7 and TRBJ2-1; 7 bases are shared with TRBD1. CDR3 length equals 13 residues. Germline-derived CDR1 and CDR2 are SSHAT and FNYEAQ (reference sequence). The DNA for the CDR3 is TGTGCCAGCAGCCCTACAATGGGACGGGACAGCGTCTTC. Amino acid sequence: CASSPTMGRDSVF.

The rearrangement links TRBV6-1 to TRBJ1-1; the D gene is possibly TRBD1 (5 bases). This CDR3 is built from 18 residues. Germline V CDR1 and CDR2: MNHNS, SASEGT. Trimming removed 5 bases from V and 0 bases from J, with 22 bases in between. The CDR3 loop is CASSPQARWGRMNTEAFF. The DNA of the CDR3 is TGTGCCAGCAGTCCCCAGGCCAGGTGGGGGAGGATGAACACTGAAGCTTTCTTT.